These 17 T cell receptor beta chains were sequenced from one sample in a study of blood T cells in healthy people across ages. A J-beta primer mix and a sample-barcoded 5' primer were used in a second PCR of about 7 to 12 cycles. One entry per CDR3 protein, called by TCRdb with MiXCR from the 5' RACE reads. The table records just under 750,000 distinct CDR3 sequences, about 24% of them present only once. Specimen: blood. The receptors were gathered from a man aged 65-85 years in good health.

Concerning this clonotype itself: Just one base apart from a much larger clone, this may be a read error. V is TRBV20-1 and J is TRBJ1-1; D gene uncertain. Germline CDR1 and CDR2: DFQATT and SNEGSKA (reference sequence). This CDR3 comprises 16 residues. Trimming stripped 0 bases from V and 6 bases from J, with 20 bases between. The DNA of the CDR3 is TGCAGTGCTAGAGAAGAGTTCTACCGGAGAAGGGCTGAAGCTTTCTTT. Residues: CSAREEFYRRRAEAFF.

This clonotype was observed a handful of times. DNA for the CDR3: TGTGCCCAGACGGTAGCGGGAGGAAGGGGACGAGCAGATACGCAGTATTTT. It encodes CAQTVAGGRGRADTQYF. The chain employs TRBV12-3 or TRBV12-4 and TRBJ2-3, with 10 bases aligning to TRBD2. V was clipped by 11 bases and J by 4 bases; unmatched bases: 18. The CDR3 is made up of 17 amino acids.

This clonotype was seen only a few times. The chain is built from TRBV6-5 and TRBJ1-6, with no clear D. In germline, CDR1 is MNHEY, CDR2 SVGAGI. The CDR3 has 18 amino acids. The germline V and J ends were trimmed by 0 bases and 1 base, with 13 bases remaining between them. Here the CDR3 DNA reads TGTGCCAGCAGTTACTCGACCCTGCGGCGTTCCTATAATTCACCCCTCCACTTT. Its protein is CASSYSTLRRSYNSPLHF.

This clonotype appeared many times. The chain uses TRBV7-3 and TRBJ2-1; 12 bases map to TRBD2. CDR3 length equals 15 residues. Germline V gene lookup returns CDR1 SGHTA and CDR2 FQGTGA. V was pared by 0 bases and J by 11 bases, with 5 bases of the junction left unmatched. The CDR3 sequence: CASSLTTLAGGQQFF. CDR3 coding DNA: TGTGCCAGCAGCTTAACGACCCTAGCGGGAGGGCAGCAGTTCTTC.

This clonotype has a handful of counts. The chain uses TRBV6-5 and TRBJ2-7; no reliable D call. The J call may be in error: the DNA end matches TRBJ2-5 better. The germline gives CDR1 MNHEY, CDR2 SVGAGI. The CDR3 sequence is 13 residues long. The CDR3: CASSPGVKETQYF. Here the CDR3 DNA reads TGTGCCAGCAGCCCCGGAGTGAAAGAGACCCAGTACTTC.

In this sample, this clonotype turned up a few times. This sequence joins TRBV14 and TRBJ2-3; TRBD2 might be the D (6 bases). The CDR3 has 14 residues. Germline V CDR1 and CDR2: SGHDN, FVKESK. V was shortened by 6 bases and J by 2 bases, with 12 bases between the two germline ends. The CDR3 sequence is CASRTGTHTDTQYF. The CDR3 DNA reads TGTGCCAGCAGGACTGGGACTCACACAGATACGCAGTATTTT.

V is TRBV3-1 and J is TRBJ2-5; no firm D call. The DNA end is more similar to TRBJ2-7, so the J call may be wrong. The CDR3 is 15 residues long. The germline gives CDR1 LGHDT, CDR2 YNNKEL (reference sequence). CDR3 in amino acids: CASSQVTGGSYEQYF. For the CDR3, the DNA is TGTGCCAGCAGCCAGGTTACGGGTGGTTCCTACGAGCAGTACTTC.

This clonotype appeared a few times. The chain carries TRBV6-5 and TRBJ2-1; D gene unclear. Germline V gene data show CDR1 as MNHEY and CDR2 as SVGAGI. V dropped 4 bases and J dropped 9 bases, with 10 bases sitting between them. This CDR3 has 12 residues. The CDR3 DNA is TGTGCCAGCAGTTTAATAGGCAGTGAGCAGTTCTTC. Translating it yields CASSLIGSEQFF.

In DNA form, the CDR3 reads TGCAGTGCTAGAGCCGACCCTGTAGGCGTAGAGACCCAGTACTTC. It encodes CSARADPVGVETQYF. This chain uses TRBV20-1 with TRBJ2-5; unclear D gene. CDR1 and CDR2 (germline): DFQATT, SNEGSKA (reference sequence). The CDR3 contains 15 residues. V dropped 1 base and J dropped 4 bases, with 16 bases sitting between them.

This clonotype came up a few times. Given a much more abundant clone one base away, this may be a read error. The genes are TRBV27 and TRBJ2-5, with 7 bases aligning to TRBD1. The closer fit of TRBJ2-1 to the DNA end suggests the J call may be wrong. Per germline, CDR1 MNHEY and CDR2 SMNVEV (reference sequence). The CDR3 extends over 15 amino acids. CDR3 sequence reads: CASSPRQGSVETQFF. CDR3 sequence (DNA): TGTGCCAGCAGCCCTAGACAGGGATCCGTAGAGACCCAGTTCTTC.

The genes are TRBV2 and TRBJ2-5, with 9 bases lining up with TRBD2. The CDR3 totals 14 residues. Germline loops: CDR1 SNHLY, CDR2 FYNNEI. V lost 6 bases and J lost 4; bases outside the gene matches: 6. CDR3 nucleotide sequence: TGTGCCAGCAGAGAGCGGGGGGCCACAGAGACCCAGTACTTC. It translates to CASRERGATETQYF.

The sample holds a few counts of this clonotype. This chain links TRBV7-9 with TRBJ2-5, with 9 positions matching TRBD1. Germline CDR1 SEHNR, CDR2 FQNEAQ (reference sequence). The CDR3 sequence is 15 residues long. Germline trimming cut 4 bases from V and 1 base from J; bases unmatched to any gene: 4. The CDR3 nucleotides read TGTGCCAGCAGCTCCTGGGGACAGGGCCAAGAGACCCAGTACTTC. Protein: CASSSWGQGQETQYF.

This clonotype was recorded a few times. The rearrangement uses TRBV20-1 and TRBJ1-5; a possible D gene is TRBD1 (5 bases). V was cut by 2 bases and J by 11 bases, with 13 bases left in between. Germline CDR1 DFQATT, CDR2 SNEGSKA (reference sequence). The CDR3 sequence is 12 residues long. In DNA form, the CDR3 reads TGCAGTGCTAGATCCGGGGGATCGGCCCAGCATTTT. The encoded protein is CSARSGGSAQHF.

This clonotype was observed many times. The chain joins TRBV20-1 to TRBJ2-3; D is ambiguous. Trimming removed 3 bases at V and 2 bases at J, with 6 bases between. CDR3 length: 12 residues. Germline values: CDR1 DFQATT, CDR2 SNEGSKA (reference sequence). CDR3 sequence reads: CSARSLTDTQYF. CDR3 nucleotide sequence: TGCAGTGCTAGGTCCCTCACAGATACGCAGTATTTT.

This clonotype was counted ten times or more. The chain links TRBV5-1 to TRBJ1-1, with unresolved D. The germline V and J ends were trimmed by 2 bases and 1 base, with 12 bases remaining between them. The CDR3 runs 15 residues. Germline V gives CDR1 SGHRS, CDR2 YFSETQ. In DNA form, the CDR3 reads TGCGCCAGCAGCTTCTGGAAAGGAGAGAACACTGAAGCTTTCTTT. This codes for CASSFWKGENTEAFF.

This clonotype was recorded a few times. The chain employs TRBV24-1 and TRBJ2-7, with 7 bases matching TRBD2. The CDR3 consists of 16 residues. CDR1 is KGHDR and CDR2 is SFDVKD in the germline V gene. V shed 2 bases and J 0 bases; nucleotides not matched to a gene: 6. The CDR3 region has the DNA TGTGCCACCAGTGATTCCCGGGGAGGGAGCTCCTACGAGCAGTACGTC. The encoded protein is CATSDSRGGSSYEQYV.

Comment on this clonotype: The junction does not match germline at one end; this may be a read error. The chain is built from TRBV5-1 and TRBJ1-2, with D unclear. CDR1 SGHRS and CDR2 YFSETQ come from the germline V gene. CDR3 length equals 18 residues. CDR3 bases: TGCACCAGCAGCTTGGAATTGGCCGGGTTTCCCTCCAGCTATGGCTACACCTTC. Its protein is CTSSLELAGFPSSYGYTF.